What follows are 28 T cell receptor beta chains derived from one specimen sequenced in a study of blood T cell repertoires in COVID-19. Some clones are missing from TCRdb's copy, which holds only in-frame ones; the method was immunoSEQ multiplex PCR. The sample lists under 400,000 clones, around 87% occurring once. Sample: peripheral blood. The receptors come from a woman aged 25 to 45 with COVID-19, enrolled during active disease.

The gene calls are TRBV4-1 and TRBJ2-7; 7 bases agree with TRBD1. CDR3 length: 16 residues. V trimming: 1 base; J trimming: 1 base; junction bases outside the gene matches: 7. Germline V gene sequence: CDR1 MGHRA, CDR2 YSYEKL. The CDR3 here is CASSQVNNRGSYEQYF. In DNA, the CDR3 is TGCGCCAGCAGCCAAGTCAATAACAGGGGATCCTACGAGCAGTACTTC.

The rearrangement uses TRBV30 and TRBJ2-7; 9 nucleotides match TRBD2. CDR3 length: 15 residues. Looked up from germline, CDR1 is GTSNPN and CDR2 is SVGIG (reference sequence). V lost 2 bases and J lost 6; bases outside the gene matches: 11. The CDR3 is CAWSPTAGGLFEQYF. CDR3 sequence (DNA): TGTGCCTGGAGTCCTACTGCGGGAGGGCTCTTCGAGCAGTACTTC.

This clone has a handful of counts. This chain links TRBV12-5 with TRBJ1-5; tentative D call: TRBD1 (6 bases). CDR1 LGHNT and CDR2 FRNRAP come from the germline V gene. The CDR3 covers 16 residues. Trimming stripped 1 base from V and 2 bases from J, with 12 bases between. The CDR3 here is CASGLGRGARNQPQHF. CDR3 nucleotide sequence: TGTGCTAGTGGTTTGGGACGGGGGGCGCGCAATCAGCCCCAGCATTTT.

The chain recombines TRBV5-1 with TRBJ1-1; D is perhaps TRBD1 (5 bases). The CDR3 is 14 amino acids. Germline CDR1 and CDR2: SGHRS and YFSETQ. V lost 3 bases and J 1 base, leaving 10 bases between the germline ends. The CDR3 region has the DNA TGCGCCAGCAGCTGGACACAGGAGAACACTGAAGCTTTCTTT. This translates into CASSWTQENTEAFF.

The chain has TRBV30 and TRBJ2-4, with D perhaps TRBD1 (6 bases). This CDR3 is 14 amino acids long. Germline CDR1 reads GTSNPN; CDR2 reads SVGIG (reference sequence). Trimming pared 0 bases from V and 8 bases from J, leaving 14 bases between. CDR3 coding DNA: TGTGCCTGGAGTGTAGCAGGGGCGCTGGACATTCAGTACTTC. This codes for CAWSVAGALDIQYF.

This rearrangement joins TRBV28 to TRBJ2-7; 10 nucleotides line up with TRBD2. Trimming removed 6 bases from V and 0 bases from J; junction bases left unmatched: 5. The CDR3 totals 15 residues. Germline-derived CDR1 and CDR2 are MDHEN and SYDVKM. The CDR3 loop is CASRVAGGTSYEQYF. The CDR3 nucleotides are TGTGCCAGCAGGGTAGCGGGAGGCACCTCCTACGAGCAGTACTTC.

This clone was found once. The V gene is TRBV27, the J gene TRBJ1-1, with 9 bases that match TRBD1. Per germline, CDR1 MNHEY and CDR2 SMNVEV (reference sequence). The ends lost 2 bases at V and 4 bases at J; junction bases unmatched: 14. The CDR3 covers 18 residues. In DNA form, the CDR3 reads TGTGCCAGCAGTTTAAGGCGGCCGGGACAGGGTAGGAGCACTGAAGCTTTCTTT. It codes for CASSLRRPGQGRSTEAFF.

This sequence joins TRBV10-3 and TRBJ1-1; perhaps TRBD1 as D (5 bases). This CDR3 has 13 amino acids. Germline assignment: CDR1 ENHRY and CDR2 SYGVKD. Trimming removed 8 bases at V and 1 base at J, with 11 bases between. This CDR3 is CAISPTENTEAFF. DNA for the CDR3: TGTGCCATCTCTCCGACAGAGAACACTGAAGCTTTCTTT.

The chain uses TRBV6-2 or TRBV6-3 and TRBJ2-1; TRBD2 matches 9 bases. The CDR3 consists of 16 residues. Trimming took 4 bases from V and 8 from J; bases not matched to a gene: 12. Germline CDR1 MNHEY, CDR2 SVGEGT. As DNA, the CDR3 is TGTGCCAGCAGTTCTATAACCGGGACTAGCATCTATGAGCAGTTCTTC. As protein: CASSSITGTSIYEQFF.

The genes are TRBV28 and TRBJ2-7, with 8 bases that match TRBD2. This CDR3 region has 15 residues. CDR1 is MDHEN, CDR2 SYDVKM, per germline. V lost 1 base to trimming and J lost 3 bases; unmatched junction nucleotides: 5. CDR3 region: CASSLSGGSYYEQYF. CDR3 bases: TGTGCCAGCAGTTTATCGGGGGGGTCCTACTACGAGCAGTACTTC.

CDR3 sequence: CASSLSGAGELFF. DNA of the CDR3: TGTGCCAGCAGCTTGTCCGGGGCCGGGGAGCTGTTTTTT. This chain uses TRBV7-6 with TRBJ2-2, with a tentative D call TRBD2 (5 bases). Germline values: CDR1 SGHVS, CDR2 FNYEAQ. V was pared by 3 bases and J by 6 bases, with 8 bases between. The CDR3 has 13 residues.

As concerns this clone: This specimen includes other DNA sequences encoding the same CDR3. The chain joins TRBV30 to TRBJ1-2, with D uncertain. The length of the CDR3 is 12 residues. The V gene's germline CDR1 is GTSNPN and CDR2 SVGIG (reference sequence). V was cut by 1 base and J by 5 bases, with 8 bases left in between. DNA for the CDR3: TGTGCCTGGAGTGGTACGGGTTATGGCTACACCTTC. This translates into CAWSGTGYGYTF.

The chain is built from TRBV10-3 and TRBJ1-5; 9 nucleotides line up with TRBD1. The CDR3 runs 16 residues. Germline CDR1 ENHRY, CDR2 SYGVKD. Germline trimming cut 3 bases from V and 6 bases from J; bases unmatched to any gene: 9. The DNA for the CDR3 is TGTGCCATCAGTGATGACCCCGGACAGGGGTTTCAGCCCCAGCATTTT. This codes for CAISDDPGQGFQPQHF.

This clone was seen only once. This CDR3 reads CASSPPRGVGGTDTQYF. In DNA form, the CDR3 reads TGTGCCAGCAGTCCCCCCCGAGGAGTAGGGGGCACAGATACGCAGTATTTT. The V and J genes are TRBV28 and TRBJ2-3; tentatively, D is TRBD1 (5 bases). CDR3 length equals 17 residues. CDR1 and CDR2 from the germline V gene are MDHEN and SYDVKM. The ends were cut back, 5 bases at V and 1 base at J, with 19 bases in the middle.

The rearrangement links TRBV3-1 (or the pseudogene TRBV3-2) to TRBJ2-7; 10 bases map to TRBD2. This CDR3 has 16 amino acids. The V gene end was trimmed by 3 bases and the J gene end by 3 bases; junction bases not matched to a gene: 8. Germline CDR1 reads LGHDT; CDR2 reads YNNKEL (reference sequence). CDR3 coding DNA: TGTGCCAGCAGCCACGGGGTTAGCGGGAGGTACTACGAGCAGTACTTC. Translation: CASSHGVSGRYYEQYF.

The chain uses TRBV11-2 and TRBJ1-1, with D unclear. This CDR3 is built from 13 residues. With 5 bases removed from V and 6 bases from J, the gap between germline ends came to 13 bases. Per the germline V gene, CDR1 is SGHAT and CDR2 is FQNNGV. The chain's CDR3 is CASSAGRWAEAFF. As DNA, the CDR3 is TGTGCCAGCAGCGCCGGGAGGTGGGCTGAAGCTTTCTTT.

V is TRBV2 and J is TRBJ1-2; D gene ambiguous. The CDR3 extends over 13 amino acids. Germline CDR1 reads SNHLY; CDR2 reads FYNNEI. Trimming took off 8 bases at V and 1 base at J, with 11 bases between the two ends. CDR3 nucleotides: TGTGCCAGCTCGGCAGGATATAACTATGGCTACACCTTC. This encodes CASSAGYNYGYTF. Full variable domain (missing parts from reference TRBV2 and TRBJ1-2): EPEVTQTPSHQVTQMGQEVILRCVPISNHLYFYWYRQILGQKVEFLVSFYNNEISEKSEIFDDQFSVERPDGSNFTLKIRSTKLEDSAMYFCASSAGYNYGYTFGSGTRLTVV.

CDR3 coding DNA: TGTGCCAGTAGTCAACAGGCAAGGAAGGGAAAACTGTTTTTT. This encodes CASSQQARKGKLFF. The chain uses TRBV19 and TRBJ1-4, with D perhaps TRBD1 (5 bases). V dropped 5 bases and J dropped 10 bases, with 17 bases sitting between them. This CDR3 contains 14 residues. Germline V gene sequence: CDR1 LNHDA, CDR2 SQIVND (reference sequence).

The chain combines TRBV15 with TRBJ1-1; no reliable D call. V was clipped by 0 bases and J by 1 base, with 12 bases between them. Germline V gene sequence: CDR1 LNHNV, CDR2 YYDKDF (reference sequence). The CDR3 loop spans 16 amino acids. The CDR3 DNA sequence: TGTGCCACCAGCAGAGATTTCGGCGGGCCGAACACTGAAGCTTTCTTT. Its translation: CATSRDFGGPNTEAFF.

The V gene is TRBV7-9, the J gene TRBJ2-2, with TRBD2 matching over 8 bases. J lost 1 base, V lost 6 bases, and 4 bases had no gene match. This CDR3 comprises 15 residues. Germline V gene data show CDR1 as SEHNR and CDR2 as FQNEAQ (reference sequence). CDR3 region: CASRSAGGNTGELFF. The CDR3 DNA follows: TGTGCCAGCAGGTCCGCGGGGGGGAACACCGGGGAGCTGTTTTTT.

The gene calls are TRBV3-1 (or the pseudogene TRBV3-2) and TRBJ1-3; D is undetermined. V dropped 4 bases and J dropped 0 bases, with 10 bases sitting between them. Germline assignment: CDR1 LGHDT and CDR2 YNNKEL (reference sequence). The CDR3 consists of 15 residues. In nucleotides, the CDR3 is TGTGCCAGCAGCCGCGACGGGAGCTCTGGAAACACCATATATTTT. It translates to CASSRDGSSGNTIYF.

This clone was recorded a few times. V is TRBV5-1 and J is TRBJ2-5; 8 bases are shared with TRBD2. Germline V CDR1 and CDR2: SGHRS, YFSETQ. V lost 0 bases to trimming and J lost 3 bases; unmatched junction nucleotides: 4. The CDR3 extends over 15 amino acids. The CDR3 region is CASSLGEREKETQYF. The CDR3 coding sequence is TGCGCCAGCAGCTTGGGGGAGCGGGAGAAAGAGACCCAGTACTTC.

This clone has only one observation. The chain joins TRBV9 to TRBJ2-5, with unresolved D. V was clipped by 4 bases and J by 1 base, with 8 bases between them. The CDR3 is 13 residues long. Germline CDR1 and CDR2: SGDLS and YYNGEE. The CDR3 bases are TGTGCCAGCAGCCCAACGGTCCAAGAGACCCAGTACTTC. This gives the protein CASSPTVQETQYF.

With regard to this clone: Other DNA sequences in the sample encode the same CDR3. The gene calls are TRBV7-2 and TRBJ2-5, with 9 bases that match TRBD2. V lost 0 bases, J lost 5 bases, and 7 bases stayed unmatched. CDR1 is SGHTA, CDR2 FQGNSA, per germline. The CDR3 has 16 amino acids. The CDR3 protein is CASSLAVSGRRETQYF. The CDR3 coding sequence is TGTGCCAGCAGCTTAGCGGTTAGCGGGAGACGCGAGACCCAGTACTTC.

CDR3: CASSPLLDLIGEQFF. DNA for the CDR3: TGTGCCAGCAGTCCTCTACTAGACCTCATTGGTGAGCAGTTCTTC. The J gene is TRBJ2-1, the V gene TRBV6-4; possible D gene TRBD2, 5 bases. The V and J ends lost 5 bases and 9 bases respectively, with 20 bases between them. This CDR3 is 15 amino acids long. In germline, CDR1 is MRHNA, CDR2 SNTAGT.

The chain employs TRBV18 and TRBJ2-3, with 8 bases aligning to TRBD1. V was clipped by 3 bases and J by 6 bases; unmatched bases: 5. The germline V gene has CDR1 KGHSH and CDR2 LQKENI. This CDR3 comprises 14 residues. CDR3 nucleotides: TGTGCCAGCTCACCGAAAACAGGGGGGGATACGCAGTATTTT. It encodes CASSPKTGGDTQYF.

The chain has TRBV28 and TRBJ2-1; no reliable D call. Germline lookup yields CDR1 MDHEN and CDR2 SYDVKM. The CDR3 spans 14 residues. V was trimmed by 3 bases and J by 0 bases, leaving 6 bases between them. As DNA, the CDR3 is TGTGCCAGCAGTTTCCGTCGCTCCTACAATGAGCAGTTCTTC. Translation gives CASSFRRSYNEQFF.

This chain connects TRBV6-5 to TRBJ2-7; 10 nucleotides agree with TRBD1. The germline V gene has CDR1 MNHEY and CDR2 SVGAGI. Trimming cost V 6 bases and J 4 bases; bases outside gene matches: 9. The CDR3 totals 15 residues. Here the CDR3 reads CASRRRRDRGYEQYF. DNA of the CDR3: TGTGCCAGCAGAAGACGTCGGGACAGGGGTTACGAGCAGTACTTC.